This entry is about one T cell receptor (beta chain). Full-length variable regions came from constant-region reverse primers plus semi-nested Nested Universal Primer A PCR. TCRdb independently ran MiXCR on the 5' RACE reads; one entry per CDR3 protein. The sample yields approximately 40,000 distinct CDR3 sequences, roughly 21% seen once. Treg sorting used a CD4+CD25+CD127-/low gate. The CDR3 totals 13 residues. The V segment lost 6 bases and the J segment 4 bases; nucleotides outside the gene matches: 5. Germline V lookup: CDR1 MDHEN, CDR2 SYDVKM. The sequenced material came from Tregs sorted from blood. The chain links TRBV28 to TRBJ1-2, with 7 bases matching TRBD1. The TCR originated in a female donor with breast cancer. The CDR3 DNA follows: TGTGCCAGCAGGAAGGGGGCATTCTATGGCTACACCTTC. It yields the protein CASRKGAFYGYTF.